The 8 T cell receptor beta chains below all came from one sample that was sequenced in a study of control samples from healthy donors and cancer patients. Profiled with immunoSEQ multiplex PCR; TCRdb holds only in-frame clones, not every one. Of about 130,000 clones in the sample, about 94% were seen once. What was sequenced was blood. These receptors all come from a man under 40 in good health.

This chain connects TRBV9 to TRBJ1-1; TRBD1 is a possible D gene (6 bases). The CDR3 extends over 14 amino acids. Per germline, CDR1 SGDLS and CDR2 YYNGEE. V was trimmed by 5 bases and J by 0 bases, leaving 11 bases between them. For the CDR3, the DNA is TGTGCCAGCAGGAAGGACAGTTTGAACACTGAAGCTTTCTTT. The encoded protein is CASRKDSLNTEAFF.

The chain couples TRBV6-2 or TRBV6-3 to TRBJ2-7, with no clear D. The CDR3 spans 14 residues. CDR1 is MNHEY and CDR2 is SVGEGT in the germline V gene. V shed 6 bases and J shed 5 bases, with 17 bases lying between them. CDR3 sequence: CASSRGRRYDEQYF. The CDR3 DNA reads as TGTGCCAGCAGCCGAGGACGGAGATACGACGAGCAGTACTTC.

The chain recombines TRBV25-1 with TRBJ2-5; D is unclear. V was trimmed by 3 bases and J by 5 bases, leaving 7 bases between them. This CDR3 has 12 residues. The germline CDR1 and CDR2 sequences are MGHDK and SYGVNS. The CDR3 loop reads CASSEGTETQYF. The CDR3 DNA follows: TGTGCCAGCAGTGAGGGTACGGAGACCCAGTACTTC.

The chain joins TRBV27 to TRBJ1-2; 7 bases are shared with TRBD1. V lost 2 bases, J lost 4 bases, and 4 bases stayed unmatched. The CDR3 is 14 amino acids. CDR1 is MNHEY and CDR2 is SMNVEV in the germline V gene (reference sequence). Here the CDR3 DNA reads TGTGCCAGCAGTTTACGATCAGGGGGCTATGGCTACACCTTC. It specifies CASSLRSGGYGYTF.

The chain recombines TRBV7-6 with TRBJ2-1; D ambiguous. CDR3 length: 13 amino acids. V was cut by 5 bases and J by 4 bases, with 9 bases left in between. The germline gives CDR1 SGHVS, CDR2 FNYEAQ. This CDR3 reads CASSPVVYNEQFF. The CDR3 coding sequence is TGTGCCAGCAGCCCTGTGGTATACAATGAGCAGTTCTTC.

The chain employs TRBV15 and TRBJ1-5, with a possible D match to TRBD1 (6 bases). Germline V gene sequence: CDR1 LNHNV, CDR2 YYDKDF (reference sequence). The CDR3 has 15 residues. Trimming took off 5 bases at V and 0 bases at J, with 11 bases between the two ends. CDR3 sequence reads: CATSEDRISNQPQHF. The CDR3, as DNA: TGTGCCACCAGCGAAGACAGGATTAGCAATCAGCCCCAGCATTTT.

This chain connects TRBV10-3 to TRBJ2-5; D ambiguous. The germline CDR1 and CDR2 sequences are ENHRY and SYGVKD. Deletions cut 8 bases from V and 1 base from J, with 2 bases between. CDR3 size: 10 residues. In DNA form, the CDR3 reads TGTGCCATCGGCCAAGAGACCCAGTACTTC. It encodes CAIGQETQYF.

The chain couples TRBV28 to TRBJ2-2; no clear D gene. With 5 bases removed from V and 8 bases from J, the gap between germline ends came to 6 bases. This CDR3 comprises 11 residues. CDR1 is MDHEN and CDR2 is SYDVKM in the germline V gene. In DNA, the CDR3 is TGTGCCAGCAGTGGTGTGGGGGAGCTGTTTTTT. It is translated as CASSGVGELFF.